This is a list of T cell receptor beta chains from one sample in a study of T cell repertoires in cytomegalovirus infection. One entry per CDR3 protein, called by TCRdb with MiXCR from the reads. Here the sample spans around 300,000 distinct CDR3 sequences, 8% to 10% being singletons. The sample was PBMCs. Receptors originate from a human donor in good health (CMV status not recorded). Some clones in this sample may be carry-over from other donors' samples. Both conserved end residues are part of each CDR3. D genes are given only for firm matches. Not all rows give a size; the values are once, few, many and, for expanded clones, a class.

V gene: TRBV7-2
J gene: TRBJ2-5
D gene: NA
clone size: once
CDR3 protein: CASSLALWETQYF
CDR3 DNA: TGTGCCAGCAGCTTAGCGCTGTGGGAGACCCAGTACTTC

V gene: TRBV27
J gene: TRBJ1-6
D gene: NA
clone size: few
CDR3 protein: CASSPTSPNNSPLHF
CDR3 DNA: TGTGCCAGCAGTCCCACAAGTCCAAATAATTCACCCCTCCACTTT

V gene: TRBV7-8
J gene: TRBJ1-5
D gene: TRBD1
clone size: many
CDR3 protein: CASSTIDRGWIQPQHF
CDR3 DNA: TGTGCCAGCAGCACCATTGACAGGGGATGGATTCAGCCCCAGCATTTT

V gene: TRBV6-6
J gene: TRBJ1-1
D gene: NA
clone size: NA
CDR3 protein: CASSSKRGTEAFF
CDR3 DNA: TGTGCCAGCAGTTCTAAGCGGGGCACTGAAGCTTTCTTT

V gene: TRBV7-8
J gene: TRBJ2-3
D gene: NA
clone size: many
CDR3 protein: CASSSRPRPFTDTQYF
CDR3 DNA: TGTGCCAGCAGCTCCCGGCCCCGACCCTTCACAGATACGCAGTATTTT

V gene: TRBV10-2
J gene: TRBJ2-7
D gene: NA
clone size: few
CDR3 protein: CASSEMTYEQYF
CDR3 DNA: TGCGCCAGCAGCGAAATGACCTACGAGCAGTACTTC

V gene: TRBV27
J gene: TRBJ1-2
D gene: TRBD1
clone size: NA
CDR3 protein: CASSPRDRRKIYGYTF
CDR3 DNA: TGTGCCAGCAGTCCTCGGGACAGGCGAAAGATCTATGGCTACACCTTC

V gene: TRBV6-8
J gene: TRBJ1-4
D gene: NA
clone size: NA
CDR3 protein: CASSEAGARGEKLFF
CDR3 DNA: TGTGCCAGCAGCGAGGCGGGGGCGCGGGGTGAAAAACTGTTTTTT

V gene: TRBV19
J gene: TRBJ2-1
D gene: NA
clone size: few
CDR3 protein: CASSPGVINEQFF
CDR3 DNA: TGTGCCAGTAGTCCGGGGGTTATCAATGAGCAGTTCTTC

V gene: TRBV20-1
J gene: TRBJ2-1
D gene: NA
clone size: NA
CDR3 protein: CSAPRGANEQFF
CDR3 DNA: TGCAGTGCCCCCAGGGGGGCTAATGAGCAGTTCTTC

V gene: TRBV12-3/TRBV12-4
J gene: TRBJ1-6
D gene: NA
clone size: NA
CDR3 protein: CASGHESPLHF
CDR3 DNA: TGTGCCAGCGGACACGAATCACCCCTCCACTTT

V gene: TRBV12-3/TRBV12-4
J gene: TRBJ2-3
D gene: TRBD2
clone size: many
CDR3 protein: CASSPGTSGRTDTQYF
CDR3 DNA: TGTGCCAGCAGTCCCGGGACTAGCGGGCGCACAGATACGCAGTATTTT

V gene: TRBV20-1
J gene: TRBJ2-5
D gene: NA
clone size: NA
CDR3 protein: CSARDPGGAQETQYF
CDR3 DNA: TGCAGTGCTAGGGACCCAGGAGGCGCGCAAGAGACCCAGTACTTC

V gene: TRBV7-6
J gene: TRBJ1-2
D gene: NA
clone size: few
CDR3 protein: CASSSTPNGYTF
CDR3 DNA: TGTGCCAGCAGCTCAACCCCCAATGGCTACACCTTC

V gene: TRBV30
J gene: TRBJ2-1
D gene: TRBD2
clone size: few
CDR3 protein: CAWNFGGSLYNEQFF
CDR3 DNA: TGTGCCTGGAATTTCGGGGGGTCACTATACAATGAGCAGTTCTTC

V gene: TRBV12-3/TRBV12-4
J gene: TRBJ2-7
D gene: TRBD2
clone size: NA
CDR3 protein: CASSLGIAGNALRFEQYF
CDR3 DNA: TGTGCCAGCAGTTTAGGTATAGCGGGAAACGCCCTACGGTTCGAGCAGTACTTC

V gene: TRBV28
J gene: TRBJ2-5
D gene: NA
clone size: many
CDR3 protein: CASSSGGGHETQYF
CDR3 DNA: TGTGCCAGCAGCTCAGGGGGAGGGCACGAGACCCAGTACTTC

V gene: TRBV7-2
J gene: TRBJ2-3
D gene: TRBD2
clone size: NA
CDR3 protein: CASSFPSGGRSDTQYF
CDR3 DNA: TGTGCCAGCAGCTTCCCTAGCGGAGGGAGATCAGATACGCAGTATTTT

V gene: TRBV7-9
J gene: TRBJ2-6
D gene: TRBD2
clone size: many
CDR3 protein: CASTTGRAGANVLTF
CDR3 DNA: TGTGCCAGCACCACCGGGAGGGCTGGGGCCAACGTCCTGACTTTC

V gene: TRBV7-2
J gene: TRBJ1-2
D gene: NA
clone size: many
CDR3 protein: CASSSWDRLNYGYTF
CDR3 DNA: TGTGCCAGCAGCTCGTGGGACCGACTAAACTATGGCTACACCTTC

V gene: TRBV7-2
J gene: TRBJ1-2
D gene: NA
clone size: few
CDR3 protein: CASSFAGAGGYTF
CDR3 DNA: TGTGCCAGCAGCTTCGCAGGGGCTGGAGGCTACACCTTC

V gene: TRBV6-2/TRBV6-3
J gene: TRBJ2-7
D gene: NA
clone size: NA
CDR3 protein: CASSPFGGESSYEQYF
CDR3 DNA: TGTGCCAGCAGCCCCTTCGGCGGAGAGAGCTCCTACGAGCAGTACTTC

V gene: TRBV12-3/TRBV12-4
J gene: TRBJ2-3
D gene: NA
clone size: many
CDR3 protein: CASSFGRSGATQYF
CDR3 DNA: TGTGCCAGCAGTTTCGGACGGAGTGGTGCCACGCAGTATTTT

V gene: TRBV4-2
J gene: TRBJ2-7
D gene: TRBD1
clone size: once
CDR3 protein: CASSQGTGAFYEQYF
CDR3 DNA: TGTGCCAGCAGCCAGGGGACAGGGGCATTCTACGAGCAGTACTTC

V gene: TRBV4-3
J gene: TRBJ2-3
D gene: NA
clone size: NA
CDR3 protein: CASSRAVVAWDTQYF
CDR3 DNA: TGCGCCAGCAGCCGGGCCGTGGTGGCTTGGGATACGCAGTATTTT

V gene: TRBV7-2
J gene: TRBJ2-1
D gene: TRBD2
clone size: many
CDR3 protein: CASSLALLAEIYNEQFF
CDR3 DNA: TGTGCCAGCAGCTTAGCCCTACTAGCGGAGATCTACAATGAGCAGTTCTTC

V gene: TRBV12-5
J gene: TRBJ2-1
D gene: NA
clone size: NA
CDR3 protein: CASMESGSYNEQFF
CDR3 DNA: TGTGCTAGTATGGAGTCGGGGTCCTACAATGAGCAGTTCTTC

V gene: TRBV7-3
J gene: TRBJ2-3
D gene: NA
clone size: many
CDR3 protein: CASSWTGSTDTQYF
CDR3 DNA: TGTGCCAGCAGCTGGACCGGCAGCACAGATACGCAGTATTTT

V gene: TRBV11-2
J gene: TRBJ2-5
D gene: TRBD2
clone size: many
CDR3 protein: CASSRRTSGGEETQYF
CDR3 DNA: TGTGCCAGCAGCCGCCGGACTAGCGGGGGAGAGGAGACCCAGTACTTC

V gene: TRBV7-9
J gene: TRBJ1-1
D gene: NA
clone size: few
CDR3 protein: CASSLVRGSKNTEAFF
CDR3 DNA: TGTGCCAGCAGCTTAGTGAGGGGATCTAAGAACACTGAAGCTTTCTTT

V gene: TRBV18
J gene: TRBJ2-5
D gene: NA
clone size: few
CDR3 protein: CASSPRYQKETQYF
CDR3 DNA: TGTGCCAGCTCACCACGTTATCAAAAGGAGACCCAGTACTTC

V gene: TRBV20-1
J gene: TRBJ2-1
D gene: NA
clone size: few
CDR3 protein: CSARAPSYNEQFF
CDR3 DNA: TGCAGTGCTAGAGCCCCCTCGTACAATGAGCAGTTCTTC

V gene: TRBV7-3
J gene: TRBJ2-5
D gene: NA
clone size: many
CDR3 protein: CASSSEGGLEETQYF
CDR3 DNA: TGTGCCAGCAGCTCAGAAGGGGGTCTGGAAGAGACCCAGTACTTC

V gene: TRBV28
J gene: TRBJ1-2
D gene: TRBD1
clone size: many
CDR3 protein: CASSLMTGTNYGYTF
CDR3 DNA: TGTGCCAGCAGCTTGATGACAGGGACGAACTATGGCTACACCTTC

V gene: TRBV7-2
J gene: TRBJ1-5
D gene: TRBD1
clone size: many
CDR3 protein: CASSYQRTGGSNQPQHF
CDR3 DNA: TGTGCCAGCAGCTACCAGCGGACAGGGGGGAGCAATCAGCCCCAGCATTTT

V gene: TRBV28
J gene: TRBJ1-2
D gene: NA
clone size: few
CDR3 protein: CASSPPRRYGYTF
CDR3 DNA: TGTGCCAGCAGTCCCCCTCGACGGTATGGCTACACCTTC

V gene: TRBV20-1
J gene: TRBJ1-5
D gene: TRBD1
clone size: NA
CDR3 protein: CSALDRVRNQPQHF
CDR3 DNA: TGCAGTGCCCTGGACAGGGTCCGGAATCAGCCCCAGCATTTT

V gene: TRBV7-3
J gene: TRBJ2-3
D gene: NA
clone size: few
CDR3 protein: CASSPRGRGQSDTQYF
CDR3 DNA: TGTGCCAGCAGCCCCCGTGGGCGGGGGCAGTCCGATACGCAGTATTTT

V gene: TRBV20-1
J gene: TRBJ2-1
D gene: TRBD2
clone size: NA
CDR3 protein: CSAKGSGTTQFF
CDR3 DNA: TGCAGTGCTAAAGGTAGCGGGACGACGCAGTTCTTC

V gene: TRBV7-8
J gene: TRBJ2-7
D gene: NA
clone size: NA
CDR3 protein: CASSLARREDNEQYF
CDR3 DNA: TGTGCCAGCAGCTTAGCGCGCAGGGAAGACAACGAGCAGTACTTC

V gene: TRBV12-3/TRBV12-4
J gene: TRBJ2-5
D gene: NA
clone size: many
CDR3 protein: CASSGNPQETQYF
CDR3 DNA: TGTGCCAGCAGTGGTAACCCACAAGAGACCCAGTACTTC

V gene: TRBV7-9
J gene: TRBJ1-6
D gene: TRBD1
clone size: many
CDR3 protein: CASSLESGGSSPLHF
CDR3 DNA: TGTGCCAGCAGCTTAGAGTCAGGGGGCAGTTCACCCCTCCACTTT

V gene: TRBV5-5
J gene: TRBJ2-1
D gene: NA
clone size: many
CDR3 protein: CASSPRARNNNEQFF
CDR3 DNA: TGTGCCAGCAGCCCTCGAGCCCGAAATAACAATGAGCAGTTCTTC

V gene: TRBV7-6
J gene: TRBJ2-1
D gene: TRBD1
clone size: few
CDR3 protein: CAIPGQGYNEQFF
CDR3 DNA: TGTGCCATTCCGGGACAGGGCTACAATGAGCAGTTCTTC

V gene: TRBV7-3
J gene: TRBJ2-3
D gene: TRBD2
clone size: few
CDR3 protein: CASRAGGPTDTQYF
CDR3 DNA: TGTGCCAGCAGGGCGGGGGGGCCTACAGATACGCAGTATTTT

V gene: TRBV12-3/TRBV12-4
J gene: TRBJ2-7
D gene: NA
clone size: NA
CDR3 protein: CASSSMLVDEQYF
CDR3 DNA: TGTGCCAGCAGCTCCATGTTGGTGGACGAGCAGTACTTC

V gene: TRBV2
J gene: TRBJ1-1
D gene: NA
clone size: NA
CDR3 protein: CASSGRGEPEAFF
CDR3 DNA: TGTGCCAGCAGTGGGCGCGGGGAGCCTGAAGCTTTCTTT

V gene: TRBV12-3/TRBV12-4
J gene: TRBJ2-7
D gene: TRBD1
clone size: few
CDR3 protein: CASSQGQLFSEQYF
CDR3 DNA: TGTGCCAGCAGCCAGGGACAGCTTTTCTCCGAGCAGTACTTC

V gene: TRBV24-1
J gene: TRBJ2-4
D gene: NA
clone size: many
CDR3 protein: CATSDPARDAYLAKNIQYF
CDR3 DNA: TGTGCCACCAGTGATCCGGCTCGCGACGCGTACCTAGCCAAAAACATTCAGTACTTC

V gene: TRBV24-1
J gene: TRBJ2-1
D gene: TRBD1
clone size: NA
CDR3 protein: CATSAGTGKNEQFF
CDR3 DNA: TGTGCCACCAGTGCCGGGACAGGGAAGAATGAGCAGTTCTTC